This TCR beta chain was recorded in a study of tumor and adjacent non-tumor tissue in lung cancer. Study context: Approximately 4 million productive TCRbeta reads were obtained per sample on average.

Overall study results and limits: In normal lung, the top 100 clones were significantly more dominant than in tumor.

This clonotype occurred many times. The target antigen is unknown. No cell sorting was done before RNA was extracted from the tissue. This non-tumor lung sample came from over 3 cm beyond the tumor edge. The library came from three nested PCR rounds adapted from ARM-PCR protocols. MiXCR, run by TCRdb on the multiplex PCR reads, gives a single entry per CDR3 protein. The table includes about 110,000 distinct CDR3 sequences, around 57% detected once. The sequenced sample consisted of distant non-tumor lung tissue. This receptor was obtained from a man aged 55 to 69 with non-small cell lung cancer.

The CDR3 sequence is CASSYKGEGASPLHF. The CDR3, as DNA: TGTGCCAGCAGTTACAAAGGGGAGGGGGCTTCACCCCTCCACTTT. This chain uses TRBV6-5 with TRBJ1-6; 7 nucleotides align to TRBD1. This CDR3 contains 15 residues. The J segment lost 9 bases and the V segment lost 2 bases, leaving 7 bases of the junction unmatched. Germline lookup yields CDR1 MNHEY and CDR2 SVGAGI.